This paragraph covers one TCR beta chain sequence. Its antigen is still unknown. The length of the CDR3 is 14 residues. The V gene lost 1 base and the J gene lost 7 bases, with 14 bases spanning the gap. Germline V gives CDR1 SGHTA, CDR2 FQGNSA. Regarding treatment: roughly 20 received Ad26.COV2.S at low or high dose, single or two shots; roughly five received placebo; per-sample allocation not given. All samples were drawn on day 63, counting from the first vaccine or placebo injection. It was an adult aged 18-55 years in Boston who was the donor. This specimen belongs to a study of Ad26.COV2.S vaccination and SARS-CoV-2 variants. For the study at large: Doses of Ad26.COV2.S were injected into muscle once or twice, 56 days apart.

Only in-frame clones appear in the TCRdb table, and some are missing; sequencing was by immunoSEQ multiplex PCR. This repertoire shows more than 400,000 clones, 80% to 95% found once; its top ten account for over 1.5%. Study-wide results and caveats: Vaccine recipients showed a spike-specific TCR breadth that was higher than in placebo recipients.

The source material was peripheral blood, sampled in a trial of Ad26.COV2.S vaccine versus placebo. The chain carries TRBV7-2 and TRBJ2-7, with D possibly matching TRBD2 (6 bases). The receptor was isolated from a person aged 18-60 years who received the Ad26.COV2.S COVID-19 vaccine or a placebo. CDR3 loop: CASSLERQRGEQYF. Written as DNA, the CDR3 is TGTGCCAGCAGCTTAGAACGTCAACGGGGGGAGCAGTACTTC.